A selection of T cell receptor beta chains follows, all from one sample in a study of blood T cells in healthy people across ages. MiXCR was run by TCRdb on the 5' RACE reads, yielding one entry per CDR3 protein. The sample gives roughly 550,000 distinct CDR3 sequences, around 24% of which show up once; just under 9% is in the top ten. These data also featured in a second study, about T cells of mothers and their children.

The specimen sequenced was blood. These receptors were obtained from a boy aged 5 to 17 in good health. Both conserved end residues are part of each CDR3. D genes are given only for firm matches. Size is omitted from some rows. Given values are once, few, many or a class for expanded clones.

D,size,V,J,CDR3,DNA
.,.,TRBV7-6,TRBJ2-7,CASSFEVSPVYEQYF,TGTGCCAGCAGCTTCGAGGTGTCTCCCGTCTACGAGCAGTACTTC
TRBD1,.,TRBV7-9,TRBJ2-1,CAGSNRQGGSSYNEQFF,TGTGCCGGCAGCAACCGACAGGGGGGGAGCTCCTACAATGAGCAGTTCTTC
.,few,TRBV25-1,TRBJ1-1,CASRGGRDTEAFF,TGTGCCAGCAGGGGGGGCAGGGACACTGAAGCTTTCTTT
.,.,TRBV20-1,TRBJ1-1,CSAPINGLGTEAFF,TGCAGTGCCCCTATAAATGGGCTGGGAACTGAAGCTTTCTTT
.,.,TRBV12-3/TRBV12-4,TRBJ2-1,CASSSGTLVHEQFF,TGTGCCAGCAGTTCCGGGACCCTGGTCCATGAGCAGTTCTTC
TRBD1,.,TRBV25-1,TRBJ1-1,CASSVPGQHEAFF,TGTGCCAGCAGTGTACCGGGACAGCATGAAGCTTTCTTT
TRBD1,few,TRBV6-5,TRBJ2-7,CASSRDRALLEQYF,TGTGCCAGCAGCAGGGACAGAGCCCTATTAGAGCAGTACTTC
TRBD2,few,TRBV11-1,TRBJ2-3,CASSLATSGGPRDTQYF,TGTGCCAGCAGCTTGGCGACTAGCGGGGGACCTCGCGATACGCAGTATTTT
TRBD1,few,TRBV5-1,TRBJ2-7,CASSSGQVSYEQYF,TGCGCCAGCAGCTCAGGACAGGTTTCCTACGAGCAGTACTTC
.,.,TRBV29-1,TRBJ2-2,CSADLTGELFF,TGCAGCGCCGATTTAACCGGGGAGCTGTTTTTT
TRBD2,.,TRBV4-3,TRBJ2-1,CASSQDGGARYNEQFF,TGCGCCAGCAGCCAAGACGGGGGGGCCCGCTACAATGAGCAGTTCTTC
.,.,TRBV4-1,TRBJ2-7,CASSQDGAGGYEQYF,TGCGCTAGCAGCCAAGATGGCGCAGGCGGGTACGAGCAGTACTTC
TRBD1,.,TRBV4-3,TRBJ2-7,CASSLRTGDYEQYF,TGCGCCAGCAGCCTACGGACAGGGGATTACGAGCAGTACTTC
.,.,TRBV20-1,TRBJ2-4,CSASVDAKNIQYF,TGCAGTGCCAGCGTGGACGCCAAAAACATTCAGTACTTC
TRBD2,.,TRBV5-6,TRBJ2-7,CASSSEQLRGVGSYEQYF,TGTGCCAGCAGCTCCGAACAGTTACGGGGGGTGGGAAGCTACGAGCAGTACTTC
.,.,TRBV20-1,TRBJ2-1,CGANGGTYSYNEQFF,TGCGGTGCTAATGGGGGGACCTACTCCTACAATGAGCAGTTCTTC
TRBD2,.,TRBV7-2,TRBJ2-5,CASSLPVRGSRETQYF,TGTGCCAGCAGCTTACCCGTACGCGGGAGTCGGGAGACCCAGTACTTC
TRBD1,few,TRBV9,TRBJ2-7,CASSTGQGLSGQYF,TGTGCCAGCAGCACGGGACAGGGTCTAAGCGGGCAGTACTTC
.,.,TRBV29-1,TRBJ2-1,CSVRKPQESYNEQFF,TGCAGCGTTAGAAAACCCCAGGAATCCTACAATGAGCAGTTCTTC
.,.,TRBV20-1,TRBJ1-2,CSALRGSDYGYTF,TGCAGTGCTCTTCGGGGGTCGGACTATGGCTACACCTTC
.,few,TRBV2,TRBJ2-7,CASRTDPYEQYF,TGTGCCAGTCGGACTGACCCCTACGAGCAGTACTTC
.,many,TRBV29-1,TRBJ2-5,CSVDSGLLQETQYF,TGCAGCGTTGACTCAGGGCTCCTCCAAGAGACCCAGTACTTC
.,few,TRBV3-1,TRBJ2-7,CASSQGLKGGYEQYF,TGTGCCAGCAGCCAAGGTCTGAAGGGAGGCTACGAGCAGTACTTC
.,.,TRBV2,TRBJ2-3,CASSDDRIPSTDTQYF,TGTGCCAGCAGTGACGACAGGATTCCTAGCACAGATACGCAGTATTTT
.,few,TRBV6-2/TRBV6-3,TRBJ2-7,CASSYSSEGTEQYF,TGTGCCAGCAGTTACTCGAGCGAAGGTACAGAGCAGTACTTC
.,.,TRBV7-8,TRBJ2-5,CASSLAGALVRETQYF,TGTGCCAGCAGCTTAGCGGGGGCCCTAGTCAGGGAGACCCAGTACTTC
.,.,TRBV27,TRBJ1-1,CASSLSKFATGMNTEAFF,TGTGCCAGCAGTTTATCGAAGTTCGCAACAGGGATGAACACTGAAGCTTTCTTT
.,.,TRBV29-1,TRBJ2-4,CSVEGQGGGRAKNIQYF,TGCAGCGTTGAGGGGCAGGGAGGGGGTAGAGCCAAAAACATTCAGTACTTC
.,.,TRBV28,TRBJ1-4,CASSLPFSGLEGEKQFF,TGTGCCAGCAGTTTACCCTTTTCCGGCCTCGAGGGTGAAAAACAGTTTTTT
TRBD2,.,TRBV4-3,TRBJ2-1,CASSHLLRTSGRNEQFF,TGCGCCAGCAGCCACCTACTTAGGACTAGCGGGAGAAATGAGCAGTTCTTC
TRBD1,few,TRBV6-5,TRBJ1-6,CASSYLYDRVLFGSPLHF,TGTGCCAGCAGTTACCTCTACGACAGGGTACTGTTTGGTTCACCCCTCCACTTT
.,.,TRBV2,TRBJ2-1,CASSEAQSNEQFF,TGTGCCAGCAGTGAAGCGCAAAGCAATGAGCAGTTCTTC
TRBD1,.,TRBV7-8,TRBJ2-7,CASSPRGPLPGQGFYEQYF,TGTGCCAGCAGCCCAAGGGGTCCACTTCCGGGACAGGGTTTCTACGAGCAGTACTTC
.,few,TRBV28,TRBJ1-4,CASSLGATATNEKLFF,TGTGCCAGCAGTCTTGGGGCTACTGCAACTAATGAAAAACTGTTTTTT
.,.,TRBV28,TRBJ2-1,CASSFEIVYSQGVGYNEQFF,TGTGCCAGCAGTTTCGAGATTGTTTACTCACAGGGTGTTGGGTACAATGAGCAGTTCTTC
.,.,TRBV12-3/TRBV12-4,TRBJ1-2,CASSLTRTYGYTF,TGTGCCAGCAGTCTGACACGGACGTATGGCTACACCTTC
.,.,TRBV5-1,TRBJ1-3,CASTPQSGNTIYF,TGCGCCAGCACCCCGCAATCTGGAAACACCATATATTTT
TRBD1,few,TRBV7-2,TRBJ2-5,CASSLEGARTRYF,TGTGCCAGCAGCTTAGAGGGGGCGCGGACCCGGTACTTC
.,few,TRBV29-1,TRBJ2-7,CSVVGGISYEQYF,TGCAGCGTTGTAGGGGGAATCTCCTACGAGCAGTACTTC
TRBD1,few,TRBV3-1,TRBJ2-2,CASSQDRDRLKTGELFF,TGTGCCAGCAGCCAAGATCGGGACAGGTTAAAAACCGGGGAGCTGTTTTTT
TRBD2,many,TRBV6-1,TRBJ2-4,CASSVTSGGGDIQYF,TGTGCCAGCAGTGTAACTAGCGGGGGGGGGGACATTCAGTACTTC
TRBD1,few,TRBV10-3,TRBJ1-6,CAIAGTGAGNSPLHF,TGTGCCATCGCAGGGACAGGGGCGGGAAATTCACCCCTCCACTTT
.,.,TRBV28,TRBJ2-4,CASSSIRSKGKNILYF,TGTGCCAGCAGTTCCATCCGGTCCAAAGGGAAAAACATTCTGTACTTC
.,.,TRBV6-5,TRBJ2-6,CASSYSITNSGANVLTF,TGTGCCAGCAGTTACTCGATTACTAACTCTGGGGCCAACGTCCTGACTTTC
.,.,TRBV28,TRBJ2-5,CATLGRSQETQYF,TGTGCCACCCTAGGGAGGTCTCAAGAGACCCAGTACTTC
.,few,TRBV6-5,TRBJ1-1,CASRARGGMNTEAFF,TGTGCCAGCAGAGCCAGGGGCGGGATGAACACTGAAGCTTTCTTT
TRBD2,.,TRBV10-3,TRBJ2-7,CAIRGTSGMDLYYEQYF,TGTGCCATCAGAGGGACTAGCGGTATGGACTTGTACTACGAGCAGTACTTC
.,.,TRBV6-1,TRBJ1-5,CASSEASGAGVDQPQHF,TGTGCCAGCAGTGAAGCCTCAGGGGCGGGGGTTGATCAGCCCCAGCATTTT
.,few,TRBV9,TRBJ2-2,CASSEADTGELFF,TGTGCCAGCAGCGAGGCGGACACCGGGGAGCTGTTTTTT
.,few,TRBV7-6,TRBJ2-5,CASSFEPVVAGAMETQYF,TGTGCCAGCAGCTTCGAACCTGTCGTGGCAGGGGCGATGGAGACCCAGTACTTC
TRBD1,.,TRBV4-1,TRBJ1-2,CASSHRQGASHGYTF,TGCGCCAGCAGCCACAGACAGGGGGCATCCCATGGTTACACCTTC
TRBD2,.,TRBV20-1,TRBJ2-1,CSAPGLAGSEQFF,TGCAGTGCACCGGGACTAGCGGGAAGTGAGCAGTTCTTC